Sequencing of this T cell receptor (beta chain) was carried out in a study of blood T cell repertoires in COVID-19. V lost 2 bases, J lost 3 bases, and 2 bases stayed unmatched. The germline V gene encodes CDR1 SGHRS and CDR2 YFSETQ. The CDR3 covers 15 residues. The protocol was immunoSEQ multiplex PCR, while the TCRdb copy is restricted to in-frame clones and leaves out a portion. Of around 150,000 clones listed, around nine tenths are singletons. This chain links TRBV5-1 with TRBJ2-4, with TRBD1 matching over 10 bases. The TCR sequence derives from a woman between 70 and 85 years old with COVID-19, enrolled during active disease. Source material: peripheral blood. The CDR3 DNA reads as TGCGCCAGCAGCTTCGGGACAGGGGACAAAAACATTCAGTACTTC. It encodes CASSFGTGDKNIQYF.